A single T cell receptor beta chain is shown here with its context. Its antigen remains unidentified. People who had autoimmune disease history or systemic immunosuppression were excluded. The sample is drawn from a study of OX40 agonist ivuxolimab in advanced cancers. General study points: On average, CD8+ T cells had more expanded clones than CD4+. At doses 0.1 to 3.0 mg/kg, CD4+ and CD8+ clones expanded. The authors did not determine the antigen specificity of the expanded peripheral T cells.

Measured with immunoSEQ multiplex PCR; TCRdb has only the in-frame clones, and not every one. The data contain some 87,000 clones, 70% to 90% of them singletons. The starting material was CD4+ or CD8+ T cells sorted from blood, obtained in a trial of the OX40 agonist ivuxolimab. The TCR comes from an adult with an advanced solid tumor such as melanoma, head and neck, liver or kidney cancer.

CDR3 nucleotides: TGTGCCAGCAGCCCGATAGTAAGATCGTACGAGCAGTACTTC. Translation gives CASSPIVRSYEQYF. This rearrangement joins TRBV13 to TRBJ2-7; D unresolved. From germline, CDR1 is PRHDT and CDR2 FYEKMQ (reference sequence). The CDR3 consists of 14 residues. V was trimmed by 5 bases and J by 4 bases, leaving 15 bases between them.